Included here is one T cell receptor (beta chain) sequence, with context. Its antigen is not known. This record comes from a study of cytomegalovirus exposure and HLA in healthy donors. Regarding the study as a whole: TCR beta chains numbering more than 150 were designated cytomegalovirus-associated.

Both 60 Vbeta primers and 13 Jbeta primers went into the PCR. Profiled with immunoSEQ multiplex PCR; TCRdb holds only in-frame clones, not every one. The listing records roughly 41,000 clones. The CDR3 contains 17 residues. From germline, CDR1 is SEHNR and CDR2 FQNEAQ (reference sequence). V shed 5 bases and J 0 bases; nucleotides not matched to a gene: 12. The rearrangement joins TRBV7-9 to TRBJ2-7; 8 bases agree with TRBD2. This TCR derives from a woman between 35 and 50 years old in good health and CMV-seronegative. Sequencing was performed on PBMCs. DNA of the CDR3: TGTGCCAGCAGCCCGGGGGGGCTAGCGGGTATCTCCTACGAGCAGTACTTC. Encoded protein: CASSPGGLAGISYEQYF.